This TCR beta chain comes out of a study of blood T cell repertoires in COVID-19. Across the whole study: Italy, Spain and the United States were the sources of the convalescent and acute COVID-19 samples. Sample material is recorded as cDNA or gDNA derived from T cells, B-cell-depleted T cells, or PBMCs.

The study recruited people aged 18 to 89 years across under 25 US areas. Participant-reported clinical history was the basis for cohort assignment. The CDR3 has 14 residues. Trimming stripped 5 bases from V and 5 bases from J, with 16 bases between. Germline V gene sequence: CDR1 SGDLS, CDR2 YYNGEE. Only in-frame clones appear in the TCRdb table, and some are missing; sequencing was by immunoSEQ multiplex PCR. There are around 190,000 clones in the sample; 86% occur only once, and around 6% lies in the top ten. The chain is built from TRBV9 and TRBJ2-5, with a tentative D call TRBD1 (6 bases). Sequencing was carried out using PBMCs or T cells enriched from blood (not recorded which). This TCR was recovered from a man in his forties with acute COVID-19. This CDR3 is CASSSTGTGETQYF. For the CDR3, the DNA is TGTGCCAGCAGTTCTACAGGGACGGGCGAGACCCAGTACTTC.